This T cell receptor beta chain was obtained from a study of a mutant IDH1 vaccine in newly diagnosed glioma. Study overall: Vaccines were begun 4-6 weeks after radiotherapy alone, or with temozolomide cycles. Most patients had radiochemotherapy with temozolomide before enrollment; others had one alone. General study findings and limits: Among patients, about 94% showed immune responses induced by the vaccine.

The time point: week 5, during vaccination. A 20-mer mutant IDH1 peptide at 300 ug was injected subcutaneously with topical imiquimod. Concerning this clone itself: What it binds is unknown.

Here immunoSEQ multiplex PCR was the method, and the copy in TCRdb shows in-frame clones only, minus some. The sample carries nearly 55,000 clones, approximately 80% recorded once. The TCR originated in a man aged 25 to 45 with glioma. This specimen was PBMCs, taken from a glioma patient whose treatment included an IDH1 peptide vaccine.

The CDR3 DNA is TGTGCCACCAGCAGGGGACAGCACTCCTACGAGCAGTACTTC. This translates into CATSRGQHSYEQYF. The chain carries TRBV15 and TRBJ2-7; 7 nucleotides line up with TRBD1. Trimming cost V 3 bases and J 0 bases; bases outside gene matches: 2. The CDR3 runs 14 residues. Germline loops: CDR1 LNHNV, CDR2 YYDKDF (reference sequence).